This TCR beta chain was found in a study of cytomegalovirus exposure and HLA in healthy donors. Study conclusions and caveats: Fewer N-insertions (relative to the 666-donor mean) were reportedly seen in an Asian-associated ancestry cluster in a later analysis.

Primers included in the PCR were 60 Vbeta and 13 Jbeta primers. The repertoire was sequenced with immunoSEQ multiplex PCR; TCRdb's copy has only in-frame clones and lacks some. Among 85,000 to 100,000 clones listed, about 87% were seen once. For this clone: Its antigen remains unidentified.

Deletions cut 5 bases from V and 2 bases from J, with 9 bases between. The CDR3 is 13 amino acids. Germline CDR1 is LNHDA and CDR2 is SQIVND (reference sequence). The rearrangement links TRBV19 to TRBJ1-1; D ambiguous. The sequencing input was PBMCs. This TCR came from a man between 18 and 29 years old in good health and CMV-seronegative. The chain's CDR3 is CASSYIQNTEAFF. CDR3 coding DNA: TGTGCCAGTAGTTACATTCAAAACACTGAAGCTTTCTTT.